This TCR beta chain was obtained from a study of T cells in Graves' hyperthyroidism and ophthalmopathy. The investigators amplified TCR beta CDR3 regions from RNA transcripts. HTBI primers were the set used in a first-round RT-PCR of the TCR CDR3. TCRdb called the multiplex PCR reads again in MiXCR, with one record for every CDR3 protein. Counted here are roughly 330,000 distinct CDR3 sequences, about 15% occurring once; the ten biggest clones make up approximately 33%. Stability of Graves' hyperthyroidism was defined as absent ophthalmopathy progression within 18 months. Criteria for exclusion of patients were uncontrolled infection, other autoimmune disease, pregnancy or lactation. Source material: blood. This clonotype was sampled from a man younger than 40 with Graves' hyperthyroidism.

Here the CDR3 reads CSAKPREDYTQYF. CDR3 coding DNA: TGCAGTGCCAAGCCCAGGGAGGATTATACGCAGTATTTT. The chain links TRBV20-1 to TRBJ2-3; tentatively, D is TRBD2 (6 bases). The CDR3 covers 13 residues. CDR1 DFQATT and CDR2 SNEGSKA come from the germline V gene (reference sequence). The germline V and J ends were trimmed by 6 bases and 7 bases, with 17 bases remaining between them.